This record looks at one T cell receptor beta chain sequence and its context. These data are taken from a study of blood T cell repertoires in COVID-19. Whole-study context: From the United States, Italy and Spain came samples of acute and convalescent COVID-19. The cDNA or gDNA used as material had been derived from T cells, B-cell-depleted T cells, or PBMCs.

Germline values: CDR1 SGHAT, CDR2 FQNNGV. This CDR3 has 15 amino acids. V dropped 5 bases and J dropped 2; count of bases not matched to a gene: 4. Per the study methods: Reference gene primer amplification gave nucleated cell count estimates. Profiled with immunoSEQ multiplex PCR; TCRdb holds only in-frame clones, not every one. V, J and clone size derive from that table, while D and trimming were established from the DNA sequence. In the table there are 150,000 to 200,000 clones, around 85% of which are singletons. This chain uses TRBV11-2 with TRBJ2-5, with 11 positions matching TRBD2. The receptor's source is a man between 50 and 59 years old who had recovered from COVID-19. The specimen sequenced was peripheral blood. This CDR3 reads CASSLAGGPQETQYF. CDR3 in DNA: TGTGCCAGCAGCCTAGCGGGAGGCCCTCAAGAGACCCAGTACTTC.